These 31 T cell receptor beta chains share one sample of origin, sequenced in a study of blood T cell repertoires in COVID-19 (dated by TCRdb to 2020 to 2021). The method was the immunoSEQ multiplex PCR assay. TCRdb re-hosts the immuneACCESS table, in-frame sequences only. Its copies lack some clones; in the studies checked, an unresolved V gene accounts for under half of them, and the cause for the rest is not known. The sample yields approximately 20,000 clones; around 87% were counted once. The ten largest clones take up roughly a sixth of the sample. Sequenced input: peripheral blood. These TCRs come from a man in his 70s with acute or convalescent COVID-19.

J is TRBJ1-2 and V is TRBV18; D unresolved. In germline, CDR1 is KGHSH, CDR2 LQKENI. Trimming removed 7 bases at V and 4 bases at J, with 16 bases between. The CDR3 runs to 14 residues. The CDR3 DNA reads as TGTGCCAGCTTAATCGATGAGGGAGCCTATGGCTACACCTTC. Encoded protein: CASLIDEGAYGYTF.

The chain couples TRBV2 to TRBJ2-7; D possibly corresponds to TRBD1 (5 bases). The germline V gene has CDR1 SNHLY and CDR2 FYNNEI. The ends were cut back, 3 bases at V and 3 bases at J, with 6 bases in the middle. This CDR3 comprises 12 residues. The CDR3 here is CASSDDSYEQYF. For the CDR3, the DNA is TGTGCCAGCAGTGACGACAGCTACGAGCAGTACTTC. The whole variable domain, filled in from reference TRBV2 and TRBJ2-7, reads EPEVTQTPSHQVTQMGQEVILRCVPISNHLYFYWYRQILGQKVEFLVSFYNNEISEKSEIFDDQFSVERPDGSNFTLKIRSTKLEDSAMYFCASSDDSYEQYFGPGTRLTVT.

The V and J genes are TRBV5-1 and TRBJ2-7; 7 bases match TRBD1. The CDR3 is made up of 14 amino acids. J lost 1 base, V lost 0 bases, and 1 base had no gene match. CDR1 and CDR2 from the germline V gene are SGHRS and YFSETQ. CDR3 loop: CASSLGQGSYEQYF. The CDR3 region has the DNA TGCGCCAGCAGCTTGGGACAGGGTTCCTACGAGCAGTACTTC.

This chain uses TRBV7-3 with TRBJ2-2; D possibly corresponds to TRBD1 (8 bases). CDR1 and CDR2 (germline): SGHTA, FQGTGA. The CDR3 has 14 residues. V was pared by 5 bases and J by 5 bases, with 12 bases between. The CDR3: CASSGQGGTGELFF. The DNA for the CDR3 is TGTGCCAGCAGCGGACAGGGAGGGACCGGGGAGCTGTTTTTT. The full variable domain, completed using reference TRBV7-3 and TRBJ2-2, is GAGVSQTPSNKVTEKGKYVELRCDPISGHTALYWYRQSLGQGPEFLIYFQGTGAADDSGLPNDRFFAVRPEGSVSTLKIQRTERGDSAVYLCASSGQGGTGELFFGEGSRLTVL.

This chain uses TRBV18 with TRBJ2-2; D is possibly TRBD2 (5 bases). V gave up 2 bases and J gave up 3 bases, with 22 bases separating them. This CDR3 contains 19 residues. Germline V lookup: CDR1 KGHSH, CDR2 LQKENI. CDR3 protein: CASSPSGSGFGGYTGELFF. CDR3 coding DNA: TGTGCCAGCTCACCATCGGGGTCGGGCTTCGGTGGATACACCGGGGAGCTGTTTTTT.

The genes are TRBV4-3 and TRBJ2-7; a weak D match, TRBD2 (6 bases). Germline V gene sequence: CDR1 LGHNA, CDR2 YSLEER. This CDR3 spans 16 amino acids. The V end lost 5 bases, the J end lost 1 base, and 18 bases lay between the germline ends. For the CDR3, the DNA is TGCGCCAGCAGCTCGACCGGGAGTCAAAAATCCTACGAGCAGTACTTC. Protein sequence: CASSSTGSQKSYEQYF.

This clone has more than one count but fewer than ten. The genes are TRBV4-2 and TRBJ1-5; D is undetermined. This CDR3 region has 17 residues. Per the germline V gene, CDR1 is LGHNA and CDR2 is YNFKEQ. V dropped 0 bases and J dropped 3 bases, with 15 bases sitting between them. CDR3 sequence reads: CASSQETRVPYNQPQHF. Written as DNA, the CDR3 is TGTGCCAGCAGCCAAGAAACGAGGGTCCCCTACAATCAGCCCCAGCATTTT.

The chain is built from TRBV11-3 and TRBJ2-3, with a weak D call TRBD2 (5 bases). The CDR3 is 14 amino acids. With 5 bases removed from V and 4 bases from J, the gap between germline ends came to 13 bases. CDR1 and CDR2 from the germline V gene are SGHNT and YENEEA. The CDR3 bases are TGTGCCAGCAGCCGCGGCCCTAGCTCAGATACGCAGTATTTT. Translated, it gives CASSRGPSSDTQYF.

This clone has only a few counts. Other DNA sequences in the sample encode the same CDR3. The chain couples TRBV6-6 to TRBJ1-5; TRBD1 agrees at 8 bases. This CDR3 spans 15 amino acids. V gave up 7 bases and J gave up 2 bases; unmatched junction bases: 7. The V gene's germline CDR1 is MNHNY and CDR2 SVGAGI (reference sequence). The CDR3 reads CASILQGGGNQPQHF. The CDR3 DNA sequence: TGTGCCAGCATCCTACAGGGGGGCGGCAATCAGCCCCAGCATTTT.

The CDR3 bases are TGCGCCAGCAGTTTAGCGGGGGGACAAGAGACCCAGTACTTC. This encodes CASSLAGGQETQYF. The genes are TRBV10-2 and TRBJ2-5, with 10 bases fitting TRBD2. The V and J ends lost 5 bases and 2 bases, in that order; junction bases with no gene match: 2. This CDR3 contains 14 residues. Germline CDR1 reads WSHSY; CDR2 reads SAAADI.

The chain carries TRBV6-5 and TRBJ1-6, with a weak D call TRBD1 (6 bases). V lost 2 bases and J 7 bases, leaving 15 bases between the germline ends. The CDR3 is made up of 16 amino acids. Germline V gene lookup returns CDR1 MNHEY and CDR2 SVGAGI. CDR3 nucleotides: TGTGCCAGCAGTTACGGGGCAGGGGCCTTGAATTCACCCCTCCACTTT. Translating gives CASSYGAGALNSPLHF.

This clone has only a few counts. The chain links TRBV7-2 to TRBJ1-3; 7 nucleotides line up with TRBD1. The junction had 5 bases not matched to a gene; V was cut back by 5 bases and J by 1 base. CDR1 is SGHTA, CDR2 FQGNSA, per germline. The CDR3 contains 15 residues. This CDR3 reads CASSDRVGSGNTIYF. DNA of the CDR3: TGTGCCAGCAGCGACAGGGTGGGGTCTGGAAACACCATATATTTT. The full variable domain, rest sourced from reference TRBV7-2 and TRBJ1-3, is GAGVSQSPSNKVTEKGKDVELRCDPISGHTALYWYRQSLGQGLEFLIYFQGNSAPDKSGLPSDRFSAERTGGSVSTLTIQRTQQEDSAVYLCASSDRVGSGNTIYFGEGSWLTVV.

This clone has just one count. The genes are TRBV9 and TRBJ2-2, with 8 bases identical to TRBD2. The CDR3 contains 17 residues. Trimming removed 2 bases from V and 0 bases from J; junction bases left unmatched: 6. The germline CDR1 and CDR2 sequences are SGDLS and YYNGEE. CDR3 sequence: CASSVTLAVPNTGELFF. The CDR3 nucleotides are TGTGCCAGCAGCGTCACACTAGCGGTCCCGAACACCGGGGAGCTGTTTTTT.

This chain connects TRBV7-3 to TRBJ2-7; weak D call: TRBD1 (5 bases). V was clipped by 2 bases and J by 3 bases, with 14 bases between them. CDR3 size: 15 residues. The germline V gene has CDR1 SGHTA and CDR2 FQGTGA. The CDR3 sequence: CASSLGQGRNYEQYF. CDR3 nucleotides: TGTGCCAGCAGCTTAGGTCAGGGTCGAAACTACGAGCAGTACTTC.

The gene calls are TRBV6-5 and TRBJ1-1, with D possibly TRBD1 on 5 matching bases. This CDR3 spans 15 amino acids. V lost 6 bases and J lost 3, with 17 bases in between. CDR1 MNHEY and CDR2 SVGAGI come from the germline V gene. The CDR3 DNA sequence: TGTGCCAGCAGGTTTAGGGGAGGGAGGGACACTGAAGCTTTCTTT. As protein: CASRFRGGRDTEAFF.

The chain combines TRBV2 with TRBJ2-7, with 8 bases matching TRBD1. Germline CDR1 SNHLY, CDR2 FYNNEI. Trimming at V came to 7 bases and at J to 2 bases, leaving 10 bases not matched to a gene. The CDR3 is 15 amino acids. The CDR3 region is CASNERGTGTYEQYF. CDR3 nucleotides: TGTGCCAGCAACGAGCGTGGGACAGGAACCTACGAGCAGTACTTC.

CDR3 DNA sequence: TGTGCCAGCTCACCGAGTCAGGGACAGCCCCAGCATTTT. Translation gives CASSPSQGQPQHF. The rearrangement joins TRBV18 to TRBJ1-5; a weak D match, TRBD1 (5 bases). Trimming left V 3 bases short and J 7 bases short, with 10 bases between. Germline CDR1 is KGHSH and CDR2 is LQKENI. The CDR3 loop spans 13 amino acids.

The chain joins TRBV28 to TRBJ2-7; 12 bases agree with TRBD2. This CDR3 is built from 17 residues. Germline V lookup: CDR1 MDHEN, CDR2 SYDVKM. V dropped 6 bases and J dropped 6; count of bases not matched to a gene: 15. This CDR3 reads CASRPEVRLAGVGEQYF. The CDR3 DNA is TGTGCCAGCAGGCCCGAGGTGAGACTAGCGGGAGTTGGCGAGCAGTACTTC.

V and J are TRBV11-3 and TRBJ2-3, with TRBD1 matching 7 bases. The V gene end was trimmed by 5 bases and the J gene end by 5 bases; junction bases not matched to a gene: 13. Germline values: CDR1 SGHNT, CDR2 YENEEA. CDR3 length equals 16 residues. DNA of the CDR3: TGTGCCAGCAGCCCGGGACAGCTTGGGCGAATAGATACGCAGTATTTT. Its translation is CASSPGQLGRIDTQYF.

The chain uses TRBV5-1 and TRBJ1-3, with D possibly TRBD1 on 6 matching bases. V lost 4 bases, J lost 0 bases, and 11 bases lay in between. Germline CDR1 is SGHRS and CDR2 is YFSETQ. CDR3 size: 15 residues. This CDR3 reads CASSVTGRSGNTIYF. The DNA of the CDR3 is TGCGCCAGCAGCGTCACAGGGCGCTCTGGAAACACCATATATTTT.

This chain links TRBV7-2 with TRBJ2-2; 8 bases line up with TRBD2. With V trimmed by 8 bases and J by 6 bases, 11 bases remained unmatched. The CDR3 totals 15 residues. Germline lookup yields CDR1 SGHTA and CDR2 FQGNSA. The CDR3 DNA follows: TGTGCCAGCGGGAATCCGGGACTAGATGCCGGGGAGCTGTTTTTT. Amino acids: CASGNPGLDAGELFF.

The V call is TRBV4-3, the J call TRBJ2-2, with TRBD2 matching 8 bases. The ends lost 8 bases at V and 4 bases at J; junction bases unmatched: 12. CDR3 size: 16 residues. Germline V gene sequence: CDR1 LGHNA, CDR2 YSLEER. CDR3 amino acids: CASGPYSGKSTGELFF. The CDR3 bases are TGCGCCAGCGGCCCTTATAGCGGGAAGAGCACCGGGGAGCTGTTTTTT.

The chain has TRBV29-1 and TRBJ2-4, with D tentatively TRBD2 (5 bases). Germline CDR1 is SQVTM and CDR2 is ANQGSEA. The V end lost 6 bases, the J end lost 0 bases, and 15 bases lay between the germline ends. This CDR3 is 15 amino acids long. DNA for the CDR3: TGCAGCGTCGAACTCGAGGGCCTAGCCAAAAACATTCAGTACTTC. Translated, it gives CSVELEGLAKNIQYF. Combining the CDR3 with reference TRBV29-1 and TRBJ2-4 gives the whole variable domain SAVISQKPSRDICQRGTSLTIQCQVDSQVTMMFWYRQQPGQSLTLIATANQGSEATYESGFVIDKFPISRPNLTFSTLTVSNMSPEDSSIYLCSVELEGLAKNIQYFGAGTRLSVL.

V usage is TRBV12-5 and J usage is TRBJ2-1; D remains ambiguous. The CDR3 has 11 residues. CDR1 is LGHNT, CDR2 FRNRAP, per germline. V was trimmed by 5 bases and J by 13 bases, leaving 12 bases between them. In nucleotides, the CDR3 is TGTGCTAGTGGTGCGCCGGAGCGTCAGTTCTTC. Protein product: CASGAPERQFF.

This rearrangement joins TRBV25-1 to TRBJ1-6; D is unclear. This CDR3 spans 12 amino acids. Trimming stripped 3 bases from V and 10 bases from J, with 7 bases between. CDR1 is MGHDK and CDR2 is SYGVNS in the germline V gene. CDR3: CASSDGVSPLHF. CDR3 DNA: TGTGCCAGCAGTGACGGAGTATCACCCCTCCACTTT.

In this sample, this clone turned up once. V is TRBV11-2 and J is TRBJ2-7, with 9 nucleotides matching TRBD1. This CDR3 comprises 14 residues. J gave up 2 bases and V 5 bases, and 4 bases lay outside the gene matches. Germline assignment: CDR1 SGHAT and CDR2 FQNNGV. The chain's CDR3 is CASSTGTGTYEQYF. Here the CDR3 DNA reads TGTGCCAGCAGCACAGGGACAGGGACCTACGAGCAGTACTTC.

For the CDR3, the DNA is TGTGCCAGCAGCTGGGGGGACGGGGGGGTCGGAGAGACCCAGTACTTC. Protein sequence: CASSWGDGGVGETQYF. The chain combines TRBV5-4 with TRBJ2-5; the match to TRBD2 covers 8 bases. CDR1 and CDR2 (germline): SGHNT, YYREEE (reference sequence). This CDR3 is 16 amino acids long. After removal of 3 bases from V and 4 bases from J, the junction contained 11 bases not matched to a gene.

The chain links TRBV5-6 to TRBJ2-7, with 7 bases aligning to TRBD1. Looked up from germline, CDR1 is SGHDT and CDR2 is YYEEEE. The CDR3 is 14 amino acids. V shed 4 bases and J 5 bases; nucleotides not matched to a gene: 9. The CDR3 loop reads CASSPWDRPHEQYF. Here the CDR3 DNA reads TGTGCCAGCAGCCCCTGGGACAGACCCCACGAGCAGTACTTC.

This clone was seen only a few times. The V gene is TRBV7-6, the J gene TRBJ1-5; the D is unclear. Germline CDR1 is SGHVS and CDR2 is FNYEAQ. V was cut by 4 bases and J by 0 bases, with 4 bases left in between. This CDR3 contains 13 residues. CDR3 region: CASSSFSNQPQHF. The CDR3 DNA sequence: TGTGCCAGCAGCTCCTTTAGCAATCAGCCCCAGCATTTT.

This rearrangement joins TRBV28 to TRBJ1-2, with D unclear. Trimming left V 1 base short and J 0 bases short, with 3 bases between. CDR3 length: 13 residues. Germline V CDR1 and CDR2: MDHEN, SYDVKM. The CDR3 here is CASSLYTNYGYTF. DNA of the CDR3: TGTGCCAGCAGTTTATACACTAACTATGGCTACACCTTC.

J is TRBJ1-5 and V is TRBV18, with D perhaps TRBD1 (5 bases). Germline V gives CDR1 KGHSH, CDR2 LQKENI. Trimming removed 0 bases at V and 6 bases at J, with 15 bases between. The CDR3 is 16 residues long. CDR3: CASSPPNRGEGQPQHF. CDR3 sequence (DNA): TGTGCCAGCTCACCACCTAATCGGGGGGAAGGTCAGCCCCAGCATTTT.